The clone carrying this T cell receptor (gamma chain) was counted at least ten times. Antigen specificity is unknown. Translating this DNA gives a protein that differs at residue 12 from the TCRdb one, which belongs to a much larger clone; a read error is likely, and the protein shown is this translation. Gammadelta T cells were flow-sorted from PBMC into Vgamma9/Vdelta2+ and Vdelta2-negative populations for bulk analysis. The data were taken from a study of γδ T cells in repeated Plasmodium falciparum infection. TCRdb re-called the multiplex PCR reads with CATT. The table records about 30,000 gamma-chain clones, around 1.4% of them present only once. Looked up from germline, CDR1 is GITISATS and CDR2 is ISYDGTV (reference sequence). The CDR3 has 14 residues. The study, taken as a whole, reports: The Malian cohort came from a small rural village of predominantly one ethnic group.

The sequence was collected from a pool of human donors (malaria-infected and uninfected, not separated). The specimen sequenced was gamma-delta T cells from blood. The J gene was not called, though the V gene is TRGV9. The CDR3 loop is CALWEVLGKKIEVF. Written as DNA, the CDR3 is TGTGCCTTGTGGGAGGTGTTGGGCAAAAAAATCGAGGTATTT.